This T cell receptor (beta chain) was recorded in a study of T cells in Graves' hyperthyroidism and ophthalmopathy. Regions amplified from RNA transcripts were the TCR beta CDR3 regions. Primed by the HTBI set, a first-round RT-PCR was run on the TCR CDR3. A single record per CDR3 protein comes from TCRdb applying MiXCR to the multiplex PCR reads. Among about 410,000 distinct CDR3 sequences listed, about 14% were seen once. The CDR3 is 16 amino acids. Looked up from germline, CDR1 is SEHNR and CDR2 is FQNEAQ (reference sequence). V gave up 2 bases and J gave up 3 bases, with 16 bases separating them. The sequenced sample was blood. The receptor's source is a woman in her twenties or thirties with Graves' ophthalmopathy. The rearrangement uses TRBV7-9 and TRBJ2-5; no reliable D call. In DNA form, the CDR3 reads TGTGCCAGCAGCTTAAACCTCTATCTGAAGAAAGAGACCCAGTACTTC. It translates to CASSLNLYLKKETQYF.